A single sample is the source of the 17 T cell receptor beta chains below, sequenced in a study of lymphopenia after photon versus proton radiotherapy. The assay was immunoSEQ multiplex PCR, and TCRdb's table has in-frame clones only and misses some. The top ten hold approximately 3% of the sample, which has about 12,000 clones, around 89% seen once. The sample consisted of peripheral blood, taken from a patient treated with proton-based radiotherapy. The receptors originated from a man between 60 and 70 years old with pancreatic cancer.

J is TRBJ2-1 and V is TRBV19; the match to TRBD2 covers 10 bases. V shed 6 bases and J 2 bases; nucleotides not matched to a gene: 4. Germline values: CDR1 LNHDA, CDR2 SQIVND (reference sequence). The CDR3 totals 15 residues. The CDR3: CASSITSGAYNEQFF. For the CDR3, the DNA is TGTGCCAGTAGCATTACTAGCGGGGCCTACAATGAGCAGTTCTTC.

CDR3 loop: CASRAAWRSYEQYF. For the CDR3, the DNA is TGTGCCAGCAGGGCCGCCTGGAGGTCCTACGAGCAGTACTTC. The J gene is TRBJ2-7, the V gene TRBV14; D may be TRBD2 (5 bases). CDR3 length equals 14 residues. Per the germline V gene, CDR1 is SGHDN and CDR2 is FVKESK. V was pared by 6 bases and J by 1 base, with 13 bases between.

A single count supports this clone. One end of the junction varies from germline; a read error may be responsible. In DNA, the CDR3 is TGTGCCAGCAGCGTAGCGCAGGGCTCCACTAATGAAAAACTGTTTTTT. It translates to CASSVAQGSTNEKLFF. V is TRBV7-8 and J is TRBJ1-4; a weak D match, TRBD1 (5 bases). Germline V gene data show CDR1 as SGHVS and CDR2 as FQNEAQ. The CDR3 is 16 amino acids.

The chain links TRBV28 to TRBJ2-2; D is uncertain. From germline, CDR1 is MDHEN and CDR2 SYDVKM. Trimming cost V 8 bases and J 1 base, with 8 bases left between them. This CDR3 is 13 amino acids long. The CDR3 nucleotides are TGTGCCAGCCTGAGGCGGAACACCGGGGAGCTGTTTTTT. Translated: CASLRRNTGELFF.

This chain links TRBV28 with TRBJ2-1; 7 bases are shared with TRBD1. V lost 3 bases and J lost 11; bases outside the gene matches: 4. Germline CDR1 and CDR2: MDHEN and SYDVKM. The CDR3 totals 12 residues. Here the CDR3 DNA reads TGTGCCAGCAGTTTGGCAGGGGGAAAGCAGTTCTTC. Amino acid sequence: CASSLAGGKQFF. Full variable domain (outside the CDR3, taken from reference TRBV28 and TRBJ2-1): DVKVTQSSRYLVKRTGEKVFLECVQDMDHENMFWYRQDPGLGLRLIYFSYDVKMKEKGDIPEGYSVSREKKERFSLILESASTNQTSMYLCASSLAGGKQFFGPGTRLTVL.

The chain is built from TRBV9 and TRBJ1-1; possibly TRBD1 for D (5 bases). This CDR3 has 13 residues. Trimming cost V 0 bases and J 6 bases, with 9 bases left between them. From germline, CDR1 is SGDLS and CDR2 YYNGEE. The CDR3 loop is CASSVGQGPEAFF. In DNA form, the CDR3 reads TGTGCCAGCAGCGTAGGGCAGGGACCTGAAGCTTTCTTT. Complete variable domain (other parts from reference TRBV9 and TRBJ1-1): DSGVTQTPKHLITATGQRVTLRCSPRSGDLSVYWYQQSLDQGLQFLIQYYNGEERAKGNILERFSAQQFPDLHSELNLSSLELGDSALYFCASSVGQGPEAFFGQGTRLTVV.

The V and J genes are TRBV5-6 and TRBJ1-2, with no clear D. The V and J ends lost 0 bases and 4 bases respectively, with 10 bases between them. The germline gives CDR1 SGHDT, CDR2 YYEEEE. CDR3 length equals 14 residues. The CDR3 here is CASSLVEGIYGYTF. CDR3 sequence (DNA): TGTGCCAGCAGCTTGGTGGAGGGCATCTATGGCTACACCTTC.

The gene calls are TRBV7-2 and TRBJ2-7; tentatively, D is TRBD1 or TRBD2 (6 bases each). V was shortened by 6 bases and J by 6 bases, with 18 bases between the two germline ends. Germline V gene lookup returns CDR1 SGHTA and CDR2 FQGNSA. CDR3 length: 14 amino acids. In nucleotides, the CDR3 is TGTGCCAGCAGTGTGGGGGGCACCCAGTCCGAGCAGTACTTC. Its protein is CASSVGGTQSEQYF.

The rearrangement uses TRBV9 and TRBJ2-5, with TRBD1 matching over 9 bases. The J call may be mistaken, given a closer DNA end match to TRBJ2-7. This CDR3 has 16 residues. The germline V gene encodes CDR1 SGDLS and CDR2 YYNGEE. In DNA form, the CDR3 reads TGTGCCAGCAGCCTCACGCCCGGGACAGGGATCAACGAGCAGTACTTC. It codes for CASSLTPGTGINEQYF.

This clone was detected once. The chain couples TRBV28 to TRBJ1-2, with 8 bases matching TRBD1. CDR3 size: 12 residues. V trimming: 6 bases; J trimming: 8 bases; junction bases outside the gene matches: 5. Germline loops: CDR1 MDHEN, CDR2 SYDVKM. CDR3 amino acids: CASRDRVRGYTF. The CDR3 DNA follows: TGTGCCAGCAGGGACAGGGTAAGAGGCTACACCTTC.

The rearrangement uses TRBV19 and TRBJ2-6, with D unresolved. V lost 5 bases to trimming and J lost 0 bases, with 8 bases between them. CDR1 and CDR2 (germline): LNHDA, SQIVND (reference sequence). The CDR3 contains 15 residues. CDR3 sequence: CASSGQVSGANVLTF. CDR3 DNA: TGTGCCAGTAGTGGTCAGGTCTCTGGGGCCAACGTCCTGACTTTC.

Only one count was recorded for this clone. The chain combines TRBV5-6 with TRBJ2-7; unclear D gene. The V gene's germline CDR1 is SGHDT and CDR2 YYEEEE. The V gene lost 4 bases and the J gene lost 3 bases, with 14 bases spanning the gap. The CDR3 consists of 14 residues. This CDR3 is CASSPRVADYEQYF. CDR3 nucleotide sequence: TGTGCCAGCAGCCCCCGGGTGGCCGACTACGAGCAGTACTTC.

The V and J genes are TRBV21-1 and TRBJ1-5; the DNA was not used to check the table's D call, TRBD1. TRBV21-1 is labeled a pseudogene. The CDR3 consists of 18 residues. In DNA, the CDR3 is TGTGCCAGCAGCAAAGTGTCCGAATTACAGGGGGCGGTTCAGCCCCAGCATTTT. This gives the protein CASSKVSELQGAVQPQHF.

The V and J genes are TRBV4-2 and TRBJ1-3; D gene unclear. The CDR3 loop spans 17 amino acids. Germline V CDR1 and CDR2: LGHNA, YNFKEQ. V lost 1 base, J lost 0 bases, and 13 bases lay in between. This CDR3 is CASSQVGGRSSGNTIYF. The CDR3 DNA sequence: TGTGCCAGCAGCCAAGTGGGAGGTAGAAGCTCTGGAAACACCATATATTTT.

Note on this clone: Other nucleotide sequences from this sample produce the same CDR3. CDR3 region: CAWSVLGAGYTF. DNA for the CDR3: TGTGCCTGGAGTGTTCTTGGGGCTGGCTACACCTTC. The chain employs TRBV30 and TRBJ1-2, with D possibly being TRBD1 (5 bases). The CDR3 loop spans 12 amino acids. Germline V CDR1 and CDR2: GTSNPN, SVGIG (reference sequence). V lost 0 bases and J 7 bases, leaving 9 bases between the germline ends.

This clone was found a few times. The chain uses TRBV13 and TRBJ2-7, with 8 bases aligning to TRBD2. The V and J ends lost 5 bases and 1 base, in that order; junction bases with no gene match: 7. The CDR3 contains 15 residues. Germline lookup yields CDR1 PRHDT and CDR2 FYEKMQ (reference sequence). The CDR3 DNA follows: TGTGCCAGCAGCCCCCGCGTAGCGGGGTCCTACGAGCAGTACTTC. Translated: CASSPRVAGSYEQYF.

This clone was counted a single time. This sequence joins TRBV7-8 and TRBJ2-1; D assignment may be TRBD1 or TRBD2 (5 bases each). The germline V and J ends were trimmed by 5 bases and 5 bases, with 16 bases remaining between them. The CDR3 length is 15 residues. CDR1 and CDR2 (germline): SGHVS, FQNEAQ. DNA for the CDR3: TGTGCCAGCAGCCTTGTCCCGGGACGGAACAATGAGCAGTTCTTC. Amino acid sequence: CASSLVPGRNNEQFF.